This TCR beta chain derives from a study of blood T cell repertoires in COVID-19. Whole-study context: Sites across the United States, Italy and Spain contributed samples from acute and convalescent COVID-19. Sources were T cells, B-cell-depleted T cells, or PBMCs; the material itself was cDNA or gDNA.

The CDR3 is 15 amino acids. V was clipped by 4 bases and J by 3 bases, with 16 bases between them. Germline values: CDR1 SGHKS, CDR2 YYEKEE (reference sequence). Authors' methods: Counts of nucleated cells, estimated from reference gene primer amplification, were obtained. Sequencing used immunoSEQ multiplex PCR; TCRdb keeps in-frame clones, though not all of them. V and J calls and clone size are as listed in that table; D and trimming were resolved from the DNA. The sample consists of 300,000 to 450,000 clones, about 85% of them appearing once. The chain carries TRBV5-5 and TRBJ1-1; possible D gene TRBD1, 5 bases. This receptor was identified in a woman aged 18 to 35 with acute or convalescent COVID-19. Input material: peripheral blood. The CDR3 nucleotides are TGTGCCAGCAGCACCCAATGGGGGGTGGACACTGAAGCTTTCTTT. It codes for CASSTQWGVDTEAFF. The variable domain in full, completed from reference TRBV5-5 and TRBJ1-1, reads DAGVTQSPTHLIKTRGQQVTLRCSPISGHKSVSWYQQVLGQGPQFIFQYYEKEERGRGNFPDRFSARQFPNYSSELNVNALLLGDSALYLCASSTQWGVDTEAFFGQGTRLTVV.